Listed here are 30 T cell receptor beta chains from one sample, sequenced in a study of beta chain features in type 1 diabetes. Regarding the study as a whole: Patients with Type 1 diabetes showed moderately but significantly shorter TCRB CDR3s in all four CD4+ subsets.

Investigators reverse transcribed all isolated RNA, so they sequenced expressed TCRB transcripts. Generated by immunoSEQ multiplex PCR, the TCRdb table keeps only in-frame clones and is missing some. The sample carries 17,000 or so clones, approximately 70% recorded once. These TCRs' antigens remain unknown. Sequenced input: stem cell memory CD4+ T cells from blood. The receptors here all came from a man between 25 and 39 years old with type 1 diabetes.

This clone showed up just a few times. The rearrangement uses TRBV18 and TRBJ1-2; D might be TRBD1 (5 bases). The CDR3 extends over 13 amino acids. Trimming pared 3 bases from V and 4 bases from J, leaving 9 bases between. Per the germline V gene, CDR1 is KGHSH and CDR2 is LQKENI. CDR3 DNA sequence: TGTGCCAGCTCACCGGGGCCGGGCTATGGCTACACCTTC. Amino acid sequence: CASSPGPGYGYTF.

The rearrangement joins TRBV29-1 to TRBJ2-2; 9 nucleotides agree with TRBD1. The germline CDR1 and CDR2 sequences are SQVTM and ANQGSEA. The CDR3 has 15 residues. V gave up 4 bases and J gave up 2 bases; unmatched junction bases: 5. DNA of the CDR3: TGCAGCGTTGGCCGGGACAGGGTAAACACCGGGGAGCTGTTTTTT. Its protein is CSVGRDRVNTGELFF.

Written as DNA, the CDR3 is TGTGCCAGCAGCGTTGCTAATGAAAAACTGTTTTTT. Its translation is CASSVANEKLFF. The V gene is TRBV2, the J gene TRBJ1-4; D is uncertain. Trimming removed 6 bases at V and 3 bases at J, with 5 bases between. The CDR3 runs to 12 residues. Germline CDR1 reads SNHLY; CDR2 reads FYNNEI.

This clone was detected only a few times. The chain uses TRBV29-1 and TRBJ2-7; D is possibly TRBD2 (6 bases). CDR1 and CDR2 from the germline V gene are SQVTM and ANQGSEA. V was clipped by 7 bases and J by 2 bases, with 15 bases between them. The CDR3 length is 13 residues. The CDR3 sequence is CSATPGGTYEQYF. In DNA form, the CDR3 reads TGCAGCGCCACCCCCGGGGGAACCTACGAGCAGTACTTC.

The chain couples TRBV15 to TRBJ2-5, with 7 bases aligning to TRBD1. The CDR3 length is 15 residues. J gave up 0 bases and V 4 bases, and 5 bases lay outside the gene matches. Germline loops: CDR1 LNHNV, CDR2 YYDKDF (reference sequence). CDR3 sequence (DNA): TGTGCCACCAGCATAAGGGGACAGAACCAAGAGACCCAGTACTTC. This encodes CATSIRGQNQETQYF. The whole variable domain, filled in from reference TRBV15 and TRBJ2-5, reads DAMVIQNPRYQVTQFGKPVTLSCSQTLNHNVMYWYQQKSSQAPKLLFHYYDKDFNNEADTPDNFQSRRPNTSFCFLDIRSPGLGDTAMYLCATSIRGQNQETQYFGPGTRLLVL.

The chain recombines TRBV10-3 with TRBJ1-4, with 7 bases matching TRBD1. The junction had 4 bases not matched to a gene; V was cut back by 4 bases and J by 5 bases. CDR3 size: 14 residues. The germline CDR1 and CDR2 sequences are ENHRY and SYGVKD. CDR3 loop: CAISAGQSNEKLFF. In DNA form, the CDR3 reads TGTGCCATCAGTGCGGGACAGTCGAATGAAAAACTGTTTTTT.

This clone was seen more than once but under ten times. The rearrangement links TRBV4-1 to TRBJ1-5, with 11 bases identical to TRBD1. The CDR3 has 17 residues. Germline CDR1 is MGHRA and CDR2 is YSYEKL. The V gene end was trimmed by 2 bases and the J gene end by 6 bases; junction bases not matched to a gene: 9. The CDR3 protein is CASSQIPGTGGGQPQHF. For the CDR3, the DNA is TGCGCCAGCAGCCAAATCCCCGGGACAGGGGGGGGTCAGCCCCAGCATTTT.

The chain joins TRBV5-5 to TRBJ2-3; 8 bases agree with TRBD2. This CDR3 has 18 amino acids. The germline V gene encodes CDR1 SGHKS and CDR2 YYEKEE (reference sequence). V lost 3 bases, J lost 6 bases, and 18 bases stayed unmatched. DNA for the CDR3: TGTGCCAGCAGCTCCCGGGGGGGGCCTAGCGCCCTGGGGGATACGCAGTATTTT. Amino acid sequence: CASSSRGGPSALGDTQYF.

The chain employs TRBV28 and TRBJ1-2; D ambiguous. The CDR3 is made up of 12 amino acids. From germline, CDR1 is MDHEN and CDR2 SYDVKM. V was trimmed by 1 base and J by 6 bases, leaving 6 bases between them. The CDR3 nucleotides are TGTGCCAGCAGTTTATCCCGAGATGGCTACACCTTC. Translated: CASSLSRDGYTF.

The rearrangement links TRBV23-1 to TRBJ2-1, with D perhaps TRBD1 (5 bases). TRBV23-1 has ORF status, its function being uncertain. Trimming removed 5 bases from V and 1 base from J, with 15 bases in between. CDR3 size: 16 residues. The CDR3 loop reads CASSDPREGSYNEQFF. In nucleotides, the CDR3 is TGCGCCAGCAGTGACCCCAGGGAAGGGTCCTACAATGAGCAGTTCTTC.

This chain connects TRBV19 to TRBJ1-6; D unresolved. The CDR3 runs 16 residues. Germline CDR1 and CDR2: LNHDA and SQIVND (reference sequence). With 3 bases removed from V and 0 bases from J, the gap between germline ends came to 9 bases. The CDR3 sequence: CASSMPTDSYNSPLHF. CDR3 coding DNA: TGTGCCAGTAGTATGCCCACAGACTCCTATAATTCACCCCTCCACTTT.

The CDR3 sequence is CASSEQGYTGELFF. In DNA, the CDR3 is TGTGCCAGCAGTGAACAGGGTTACACCGGGGAGCTGTTTTTT. The chain is built from TRBV2 and TRBJ2-2; D possibly corresponds to TRBD1 (5 bases). The V gene's germline CDR1 is SNHLY and CDR2 FYNNEI. There are 14 residues in the CDR3. The V gene lost 2 bases and the J gene lost 3 bases, with 7 bases spanning the gap.

The CDR3 loop is CASSVGMPGAYEQYF. CDR3 coding DNA: TGTGCCAGCAGCGTAGGAATGCCGGGTGCCTACGAGCAGTACTTC. The gene calls are TRBV9 and TRBJ2-5; D call uncertain. TRBJ2-7 explains the end of the DNA better; the J call may be wrong. CDR3 length equals 15 residues. Germline V gene data show CDR1 as SGDLS and CDR2 as YYNGEE.

V is TRBV7-3 and J is TRBJ2-5, with D perhaps matching TRBD2 (6 bases). The CDR3 extends over 14 amino acids. Per germline, CDR1 SGHTA and CDR2 FQGTGA. V was trimmed by 5 bases and J by 1 base, leaving 11 bases between them. The CDR3 DNA is TGTGCCAGCAGCCTTCAGGAGGGCCAAGAGACCCAGTACTTC. Translated: CASSLQEGQETQYF.

The gene calls are TRBV28 and TRBJ2-1, with D tentatively TRBD1 (5 bases). V was trimmed by 5 bases and J by 6 bases, leaving 17 bases between them. The length of the CDR3 is 15 residues. Germline V lookup: CDR1 MDHEN, CDR2 SYDVKM. CDR3 coding DNA: TGTGCCAGCAGTAGTCTAGGGGCCGGGCGCAATGAGCAGTTCTTC. This translates into CASSSLGAGRNEQFF.

The J gene is TRBJ2-5, the V gene TRBV6-1, with TRBD2 matching over 13 bases. From germline, CDR1 is MNHNS and CDR2 SASEGT. The CDR3 totals 18 residues. Unmatched junction bases numbered 6, after V lost 2 bases and J lost 0 bases. The CDR3 DNA sequence: TGTGCCAGCAGTGAAACCCTACTAGCGGGGGGGAACCAAGAGACCCAGTACTTC. This codes for CASSETLLAGGNQETQYF.

The chain uses TRBV21-1 and TRBJ2-7; the D segment call TRBD2 is taken from the table without a DNA check. TRBV21-1 is tagged as a pseudogene. The CDR3 is 15 residues long. DNA for the CDR3: TGTGCCAGCAGCAAACCCTTCCTCCGAGGGCACGAGCAGTACTTC. Its translation is CASSKPFLRGHEQYF.

The V and J genes are TRBV7-8 and TRBJ1-5; tentative D call: TRBD1 (6 bases). The CDR3 contains 14 residues. Germline V gives CDR1 SGHVS, CDR2 FQNEAQ. The V end was cut by 1 base, the J end by 4 bases, with 8 bases between. For the CDR3, the DNA is TGTGCCAGCAGCTTAGGGACAGAGAATCAGCCCCAGCATTTT. Amino acid sequence: CASSLGTENQPQHF.

This chain connects TRBV28 to TRBJ2-3, with D possibly TRBD2 on 6 matching bases. V lost 6 bases and J 3 bases, leaving 7 bases between the germline ends. CDR1 is MDHEN and CDR2 is SYDVKM in the germline V gene. The length of the CDR3 is 12 residues. The CDR3 coding sequence is TGTGCCAGCAGGGCGGGGACAGATACGCAGTATTTT. Encoded protein: CASRAGTDTQYF.

The J gene is TRBJ1-3, the V gene TRBV4-1, with D tentatively TRBD1 (6 bases). The CDR3 runs to 14 residues. The germline CDR1 and CDR2 sequences are MGHRA and YSYEKL. The V and J ends lost 6 bases and 1 base respectively, with 10 bases between them. The CDR3 loop reads CASSNDRSGNTIYF. The CDR3 nucleotides read TGCGCCAGCAGTAACGACAGGTCTGGAAACACCATATATTTT.

V is TRBV11-2 and J is TRBJ2-7; 9 positions match TRBD1. This CDR3 is built from 15 residues. V was clipped by 5 bases and J by 3 bases; unmatched bases: 8. Per germline, CDR1 SGHAT and CDR2 FQNNGV. The CDR3 is CASSQGQGRGYEQYF. As DNA, the CDR3 is TGTGCCAGCAGCCAGGGACAGGGACGAGGCTACGAGCAGTACTTC.

The chain links TRBV6-5 to TRBJ2-1; 13 nucleotides agree with TRBD2. The V gene's germline CDR1 is MNHEY and CDR2 SVGAGI. The CDR3 sequence is 15 residues long. The J segment lost 8 bases and the V segment lost 2 bases, leaving 3 bases of the junction unmatched. Here the CDR3 DNA reads TGTGCCAGCAGTTACACTAGCGGGGGGGCCTATGAGCAGTTCTTC. It is translated as CASSYTSGGAYEQFF.

This clone is a singleton in its sample. The junction departs from germline at one end; a sequencing error may be responsible. Other DNA sequences within the sample encode an identical CDR3. The chain carries TRBV18 and TRBJ2-2; 8 bases align to TRBD1. From germline, CDR1 is KGHSH and CDR2 LQKENI. This CDR3 is built from 15 residues. The CDR3 DNA follows: TGCGCCAGCTCACGAGGGACAGGGAACACCGGGGAGCTGTTTTTT. Translated: CASSRGTGNTGELFF.

This chain links TRBV19 with TRBJ1-5; D unclear. The CDR3 consists of 13 residues. Deletions cut 5 bases from V and 5 bases from J, with 10 bases between. The V gene's germline CDR1 is LNHDA and CDR2 SQIVND (reference sequence). In DNA, the CDR3 is TGTGCCAGTAGTGAGGGAAAAGATCAGCCCCAGCATTTT. Translating it yields CASSEGKDQPQHF.

This chain joins TRBV12-5 and TRBJ2-7; D might be TRBD2 (7 bases). The CDR3 extends over 13 amino acids. Trimming removed 3 bases at V and 6 bases at J, with 12 bases between. CDR1 and CDR2 (germline): LGHNT, FRNRAP. This CDR3 is CASGFVGGAEQYF. CDR3 nucleotides: TGTGCTAGTGGTTTCGTAGGGGGGGCCGAGCAGTACTTC. The full variable domain, its missing parts supplied by reference TRBV12-5 and TRBJ2-7, is DARVTQTPRHKVTEMGQEVTMRCQPILGHNTVFWYRQTMMQGLELLAYFRNRAPLDDSGMPKDRFSAEMPDATLATLKIQPSEPRDSAVYFCASGFVGGAEQYFGPGTRLTVT.

J is TRBJ2-2 and V is TRBV7-6, with D unresolved. Germline CDR1 SGHVS, CDR2 FNYEAQ. The CDR3 runs 16 residues. Trimming left V 5 bases short and J 6 bases short, with 19 bases between. The CDR3 nucleotides read TGTGCCAGCAGCCTCCTTGGGTTCGGTGAGGCCGGGGAGCTGTTTTTT. This gives the protein CASSLLGFGEAGELFF. Full variable domain (rest looked up from reference TRBV7-6 and TRBJ2-2): GAGVSQSPRYKVTKRGQDVALRCDPISGHVSLYWYRQALGQGPEFLTYFNYEAQQDKSGLPNDRFSAERPEGSISTLTIQRTEQRDSAMYRCASSLLGFGEAGELFFGEGSRLTVL.

The V gene is TRBV7-2, the J gene TRBJ2-1; tentative D call: TRBD2 (6 bases). The ends were cut back, 7 bases at V and 2 bases at J, with 15 bases in the middle. The CDR3 is made up of 15 amino acids. Germline V lookup: CDR1 SGHTA, CDR2 FQGNSA. The CDR3: CASTASGDPYNEQFF. The CDR3 nucleotides read TGTGCCAGCACCGCTTCGGGGGACCCCTACAATGAGCAGTTCTTC.

V and J are TRBV7-8 and TRBJ1-5; D call uncertain. V was cut by 6 bases and J by 7 bases, with 28 bases left in between. CDR3 length: 18 residues. The germline gives CDR1 SGHVS, CDR2 FQNEAQ. The chain's CDR3 is CASSRDPPIQRVNQPQHF. In DNA form, the CDR3 reads TGTGCCAGCAGTCGAGACCCCCCGATACAGAGAGTAAACCAGCCCCAGCATTTT.

This clone has more than one count but fewer than ten. The rearrangement links TRBV7-9 to TRBJ2-1; no reliable D call. Trimming shortened V by 5 bases and J by 0 bases, and 8 bases separated the two germline ends. The CDR3 runs 14 residues. Germline assignment: CDR1 SEHNR and CDR2 FQNEAQ (reference sequence). Here the CDR3 reads CASSPSSSYNEQFF. CDR3 coding DNA: TGTGCCAGCAGCCCGAGTAGCTCCTACAATGAGCAGTTCTTC. Filled out from reference TRBV7-9 and TRBJ2-1, the complete variable domain reads DTGVSQNPRHKITKRGQNVTFRCDPISEHNRLYWYRQTLGQGPEFLTYFQNEAQLEKSRLLSDRFSAERPKGSFSTLEIQRTEQGDSAMYLCASSPSSSYNEQFFGPGTRLTVL.

This clone appeared once. This sequence joins TRBV7-8 and TRBJ2-5; a weak D match, TRBD1 (8 bases). CDR1 is SGHVS and CDR2 is FQNEAQ in the germline V gene. The V end lost 2 bases, the J end lost 4 bases, and 17 bases lay between the germline ends. The CDR3 length is 16 residues. The CDR3 DNA reads as TGTGCCAGCAGCTTAAGACAGGGGAGGGAGAGAGAGACCCAGTACTTC. Translating gives CASSLRQGRERETQYF.